A single sample is the source of the 21 T cell receptor beta chains below, sequenced in a study of cytomegalovirus exposure and HLA in healthy donors. Amplification used 60 Vbeta primers and 13 Jbeta primers. The method was immunoSEQ multiplex PCR; TCRdb's version includes in-frame clones alone and lacks a portion of them. The sample records about 89,000 clones, about 85% being singletons. Sequenced sample: PBMCs. Every receptor here comes from a man aged 40-55 years in good health and CMV-seropositive.

The chain combines TRBV7-3 with TRBJ2-3; D perhaps matches TRBD1 (5 bases). The germline V gene encodes CDR1 SGHTA and CDR2 FQGTGA. This CDR3 spans 15 amino acids. V was clipped by 5 bases and J by 0 bases, with 12 bases between them. The chain's CDR3 is CASSTRAASTDTQYF. The CDR3 DNA is TGTGCCAGCAGCACCAGGGCGGCTAGCACAGATACGCAGTATTTT.

The chain has TRBV6-5 and TRBJ2-7; 9 nucleotides agree with TRBD1. Losses at the gene ends were 4 bases for V and 7 bases for J; bases not matched to a gene: 11. This CDR3 has 15 amino acids. Germline V gives CDR1 MNHEY, CDR2 SVGAGI. In DNA, the CDR3 is TGTGCCAGCAGTTCTCCGACAGGGGGTGTGGGGGAGCAGTACTTC. Protein product: CASSSPTGGVGEQYF.

This chain joins TRBV11-3 and TRBJ1-1, with 10 positions matching TRBD1. The CDR3 spans 14 residues. Germline loops: CDR1 SGHNT, CDR2 YENEEA. Germline trimming cut 5 bases from V and 5 bases from J; bases unmatched to any gene: 5. The CDR3, as DNA: TGTGCCAGCAGCCTGGGACAGGGGAGAACTGAAGCTTTCTTT. It yields the protein CASSLGQGRTEAFF.

The chain has TRBV5-5 and TRBJ1-5, with 7 positions matching TRBD1. The CDR3 length is 18 residues. Germline V gene lookup returns CDR1 SGHKS and CDR2 YYEKEE (reference sequence). Unmatched junction bases numbered 9, after V lost 0 bases and J lost 0 bases. The CDR3 DNA reads as TGTGCCAGCAGCTTGGGCGACAGGGCCGGGTATAGCAATCAGCCCCAGCATTTT. Amino acids: CASSLGDRAGYSNQPQHF.

This chain links TRBV6-5 with TRBJ1-2, with D unclear. V was clipped by 3 bases and J by 4 bases, with 6 bases between them. Looked up from germline, CDR1 is MNHEY and CDR2 is SVGAGI. The CDR3 extends over 12 amino acids. CDR3: CASSYSGYGYTF. CDR3 DNA sequence: TGTGCCAGCAGTTATTCGGGCTATGGCTACACCTTC.

CDR3 in DNA: TGTGCCAGCGCGGTACCTATGGGGGGGACCCAGTACTTC. Translated: CASAVPMGGTQYF. The rearrangement joins TRBV25-1 to TRBJ2-5, with D possibly being TRBD2 (6 bases). There are 13 residues in the CDR3. V lost 8 bases to trimming and J lost 7 bases, with 17 bases between them. CDR1 is MGHDK and CDR2 is SYGVNS in the germline V gene.

In DNA form, the CDR3 reads TGTGCCAGCAGCTTTCTAGCGACCCTTTACAATGAGCAGTTCTTC. It codes for CASSFLATLYNEQFF. The chain links TRBV13 to TRBJ2-1; weak D call: TRBD2 (6 bases). V was shortened by 3 bases and J by 4 bases, with 13 bases between the two germline ends. In germline, CDR1 is PRHDT, CDR2 FYEKMQ (reference sequence). This CDR3 spans 15 amino acids.

The chain employs TRBV9 and TRBJ2-3; 11 bases fit TRBD2. J gave up 2 bases and V 0 bases, and 5 bases lay outside the gene matches. Germline V CDR1 and CDR2: SGDLS, YYNGEE. CDR3 length: 17 amino acids. For the CDR3, the DNA is TGTGCCAGCAGCGTAGACGTAGCGGGAGGGTTCACAGATACGCAGTATTTT. It specifies CASSVDVAGGFTDTQYF.

This chain links TRBV9 with TRBJ2-5; no definite D call. CDR1 is SGDLS, CDR2 YYNGEE, per germline. The CDR3 consists of 13 residues. The V end was cut by 4 bases, the J end by 1 base, with 8 bases between. CDR3 sequence: CASSPYVQETQYF. DNA for the CDR3: TGTGCCAGCAGCCCCTATGTCCAAGAGACCCAGTACTTC.

This clone appeared a few times. The V call is TRBV5-1, the J call TRBJ1-1; 8 bases line up with TRBD1. Germline V gives CDR1 SGHRS, CDR2 YFSETQ. The CDR3 covers 14 residues. After removal of 2 bases from V and 3 bases from J, the junction contained 3 bases not matched to a gene. CDR3 coding DNA: TGCGCCAGCAGCTTCAGGGGGCGGGACACTGAAGCTTTCTTT. Translating it yields CASSFRGRDTEAFF.

J is TRBJ2-5 and V is TRBV18; unclear D gene. Germline-derived CDR1 and CDR2 are KGHSH and LQKENI. V dropped 4 bases and J dropped 2 bases, with 8 bases sitting between them. The CDR3 loop spans 13 amino acids. In DNA, the CDR3 is TGTGCCAGCTCACGAGAGTTTCAAGAGACCCAGTACTTC. It translates to CASSREFQETQYF.

The chain recombines TRBV5-1 with TRBJ1-3; D is unclear. Trimming took off 1 base at V and 0 bases at J, with 11 bases between the two ends. The CDR3 is made up of 16 amino acids. Germline V lookup: CDR1 SGHRS, CDR2 YFSETQ. CDR3 sequence reads: CASSLKEPNSGNTIYF. CDR3 DNA: TGCGCCAGCAGCTTGAAAGAACCTAACTCTGGAAACACCATATATTTT.

The chain employs TRBV4-1 and TRBJ2-5, with unresolved D. The better agreement between TRBJ2-7 and the DNA end casts doubt on the J call. The germline V gene has CDR1 MGHRA and CDR2 YSYEKL. The CDR3 runs 14 residues. The CDR3 coding sequence is TGCGCCAGCAGCCAAGCAGCGAGTGCCACCGAGCAGTACTTC. Its protein product is CASSQAASATEQYF.

This clone came up once. The CDR3 sequence is CASSLTQGGPYNEQFF. As DNA, the CDR3 is TGTGCCAGCAGCTTAACGCAGGGGGGTCCCTACAATGAGCAGTTCTTC. This chain joins TRBV7-3 and TRBJ2-1; D may be TRBD1 (7 bases). CDR3 size: 16 residues. V was clipped by 0 bases and J by 2 bases, with 11 bases between them. CDR1 and CDR2 (germline): SGHTA, FQGTGA. The full variable domain, in which reference TRBV7-3 and TRBJ2-1 provide the parts outside the CDR3, is GAGVSQTPSNKVTEKGKYVELRCDPISGHTALYWYRQSLGQGPEFLIYFQGTGAADDSGLPNDRFFAVRPEGSVSTLKIQRTERGDSAVYLCASSLTQGGPYNEQFFGPGTRLTVL.

This chain connects TRBV28 to TRBJ1-5, with 7 nucleotides matching TRBD1. V trimming: 5 bases; J trimming: 1 base; junction bases outside the gene matches: 8. The CDR3 totals 16 residues. The germline V gene encodes CDR1 MDHEN and CDR2 SYDVKM. In DNA, the CDR3 is TGTGCCAGCAGTCCCCCAGGGGGGTTAAGCAATCAGCCCCAGCATTTT. This sequence encodes CASSPPGGLSNQPQHF.

The chain joins TRBV18 to TRBJ1-1; a possible D gene is TRBD1 (5 bases). Germline V gene lookup returns CDR1 KGHSH and CDR2 LQKENI. The CDR3 sequence is 13 residues long. V was clipped by 4 bases and J by 2 bases, with 8 bases between them. The CDR3 DNA reads as TGTGCCAGCTCACGGGGGGAAAACACTGAAGCTTTCTTT. As protein: CASSRGENTEAFF.

This rearrangement joins TRBV4-1 to TRBJ2-4, with a possible D match to TRBD1 (6 bases). Trimming left V 4 bases short and J 3 bases short, with 13 bases between. From germline, CDR1 is MGHRA and CDR2 YSYEKL. This CDR3 is built from 15 residues. The CDR3 loop reads CASSLDSGGKNIQYF. CDR3 DNA sequence: TGCGCCAGCAGCCTGGACAGTGGGGGCAAAAACATTCAGTACTTC.

The chain carries TRBV30 and TRBJ2-7, with a weak D call TRBD1 (5 bases). CDR1 is GTSNPN, CDR2 SVGIG, per germline (reference sequence). The length of the CDR3 is 14 residues. V lost 7 bases to trimming and J lost 0 bases, with 16 bases between them. CDR3 sequence reads: CASKGALSSYEQYF. DNA for the CDR3: TGTGCCTCCAAAGGGGCCCTTTCCTCCTACGAGCAGTACTTC.

The chain recombines TRBV5-4 with TRBJ1-4; unclear D gene. The CDR3 contains 14 residues. The germline gives CDR1 SGHNT, CDR2 YYREEE (reference sequence). Trimming pared 4 bases from V and 5 bases from J, leaving 12 bases between. The CDR3 region is CASSIQSTNEKLFF. The CDR3, as DNA: TGTGCCAGCAGCATACAGAGTACAAATGAAAAACTGTTTTTT.

This rearrangement joins TRBV6-5 to TRBJ2-3, with TRBD1 matching 9 bases. J lost 6 bases, V lost 0 bases, and 4 bases had no gene match. CDR3 size: 15 residues. Germline V gene lookup returns CDR1 MNHEY and CDR2 SVGAGI. Here the CDR3 reads CASSYSGTGRDTQYF. The DNA of the CDR3 is TGTGCCAGCAGTTACTCGGGGACAGGGAGGGATACGCAGTATTTT.

V is TRBV6-5 and J is TRBJ1-1, with D perhaps matching TRBD1 (6 bases). CDR3 length: 15 amino acids. Per the germline V gene, CDR1 is MNHEY and CDR2 is SVGAGI. V lost 4 bases to trimming and J lost 1 base, with 13 bases between them. CDR3 coding DNA: TGTGCCAGCAGTTCCGGGACAAGATCGAACACTGAAGCTTTCTTT. It encodes CASSSGTRSNTEAFF.